Reported below is one T cell receptor (beta chain). This clone occurred a few times. Its target antigen remains unknown. Qualities for individual bases were not recorded, and no much larger clone is one base off. Relative to germline, V is 0 bases shorter and J is 3 bases shorter, with 14 bases between their ends. From cysteine to phenylalanine, the CDR3 is 16 amino acids long. The kept DNA is CDR3 alone, 48 bases in frame from the first base. CDR1 MNHNS and CDR2 SASEGT were looked up in the germline V gene. The cohort was made up of approximately 670 healthy bone marrow donors. Cohort members were all nominally healthy when sampled, although unrecorded immune exposures were likely present. The donor tested CMV seronegative, placing the donor among the 350 or so seronegative members of the cohort. A peripheral blood sample was collected from each donor, and TCR beta sequencing was performed on peripheral blood mononuclear cells. The Qiagen DNeasy Blood Extraction Kit was used to extract genomic DNA from the blood cell samples.

The library was prepared using the immunoSEQ multiplex PCR assay. The multiplex PCR relied on a mix of 60 forward primers for TCR Vbeta segments and 13 reverse primers for TCR Jbeta segments. A multiplex PCR assay on genomic DNA amplified the CDR3 region of rearranged TCR beta genes. On the Illumina HiSeq System, the amplified TCR beta libraries were sequenced as 87-base-pair reads. The authors' pipeline ran thus. Across the roughly 700 repertoires, a later analysis counted tens of millions of unique TCR beta chains, some 11 million of which were shared by at least two donors. Raw reads were error-corrected and collapsed into unique sequences by a nearest-neighbor algorithm in which closely related sequences were merged to remove PCR and sequencing errors. V, D and J gene segments were assigned by aligning CDR3 sequences to IMGT reference sequences. For a sequence to be retained, a match of at least six nucleotides to both a V gene segment and a J gene segment was required. A rearrangement was called productive if the CDR3 had no stop codons and remained in frame with V and J, and every other rearrangement was called non-productive. CDR3 was defined according to IMGT convention as the region running from the second conserved V-encoded cysteine to the conserved J-encoded phenylalanine. In an earlier analysis of approximately 500 of the donors, sequences lacking an unambiguous match to a single V gene segment were excluded. An earlier analysis of a few hundred of the donors classified V segments as functional when productive rearrangements were above 56.7% and as segregating when the standard deviation between donors was above 5%. A statistical classification framework was built to diagnose cytomegalovirus status from the catalog of TCR beta chain sequences. In a later analysis, V and J genes were assigned by comparing TCR nucleotide sequences against IMGT/GENE-DB human TR gene sequences. Using the TCRdist pipeline, a later analysis assigned CDR3 sequences along with most-parsimonious VDJ recombination scenarios. In a later analysis, each TCR beta chain was defined by its CDR3 amino acid sequence together with its V-gene family, and reads lacking a unique V-gene family were excluded. To address suspected cross-contamination and a sequencing artifact, a later analysis removed 592 highly shared, low-generation-probability nucleotide sequences. A later analysis calculated a clonal expansion index for each public chain from normalized within-repertoire ranks of inferred template counts. A later analysis computed generation probabilities with a VDJ recombination model fitted to out-of-frame rearrangements, and checked the results against IGoR. Hypergeometric tests were used in a later analysis to score TCR-TCR, TCR-HLA and TCR-CMV co-occurrence, with a repertoire-size bias correction applied to the TCR pairs. In a later analysis, false discovery rates were estimated by permuting HLA or CMV assignments 20 times. In a later analysis, co-occurring TCRs were grouped using DBSCAN, with TCRdist sequence similarity added in when clustering inside HLA-allele-positive subsets. Repertoires with fewer than 30,000 or more than 120,000 public chains, plus five repertoires with anomalous nucleotide sharing, were excluded from co-occurrence clustering. This immuneACCESS table, as held by TCRdb, lists in-frame sequences with V and J called but not all clones. Of the missing ones, under half trace to an unresolved V gene in checked studies; the others have no known cause. That table supplies the V and J calls and clone size; D and trimming were determined from the DNA. The sample includes about 150,000 clones, with nearly 10% observed a single time. 1.8% of the sample is held by the ten biggest clonotypes.

These data are taken from a study of cytomegalovirus exposure and HLA in healthy donors (dated by TCRdb to the late 2010s). Turning to the overall study: An earlier analysis of a few hundred of the donors reported about 280 Gb of sequence data and 117 million unique TCR beta sequences obtained from about 179 million T cells. Among the roughly 430 genotyped donors, about 83% belonged to the genetic ancestry cluster associated with self-reported Caucasian donors. Besides the first cohort of some 670 subjects, a separate validation cohort made up of 120 or so different subjects was used. Typing coverage varied by locus: about 620-640 donors for A, B, C, DRB1 and DQB1; approximately 500 for DQA1; 606 for DPA1; roughly 450 for DPB1. Donor age, sex, ethnicity and CMV serostatus were collected together with the repertoire data. The aim of the study was to test whether cataloging public T cell receptors could identify signatures of past pathogen exposure. Across under 500 genotyped donors of the cohort, an average of roughly 250,000 unique TCR beta nucleotide sequences per donor were sequenced, and roughly 17% of those sequences were non-productive. An early release covering about 600 HLA-typed donors comprised approximately 290 gigabases of sequencing data and approximately 85 million unique TCR sequences. The later analysis used no new phenotypic data to find candidate immune exposures, relying instead on TCR beta sequences and their occurrence across donors. Because of strong linkage in the cohort, roughly five DR-DQ haplotypes were treated as single units for association and clustering. In an earlier analysis of over 550 of the donors, high-throughput TCR beta sequencing was used to judge whether each TCR beta V gene segment behaved as functional or pseudogenic. HLA typing covered class I and class II loci at four-digit resolution. A later analysis re-examined previously published TCR beta repertoires from about 670 donors and added high-resolution HLA genotyping to investigate patterns of TCR occurrence. Every discovery cohort repertoire had been produced on one sequencing platform. In a later genetic analysis, genome-wide SNP genotypes for about three fifths of the 666 donors were used, and that subset was treated as a discovery cohort. To predict cytomegalovirus infection status, the study brought together high-throughput TCR immunosequencing, statistical association of individual TCRs with disease status, and machine learning. The T cell repertoires of several hundred subjects were profiled by immunosequencing and related to cytomegalovirus serostatus.

What the research found in general, with its limitations: At a false discovery rate of 0.05, a later analysis linked under 20,000 TCR beta sequences to specific HLA alleles. A later analysis found that TCR association rates varied across HLA loci, with DRB1 alleles showing the most associated TCRs and HLA-C alleles the fewest. Sequencing depth was assumed to be roughly uniform across donors in the presence/absence analyses, though that assumption may not hold. An earlier analysis of 450 to 750 of the donors showed that most TCR beta V segments appeared in productive rearrangements either about 90% or about 30% of the time, which broadly matched IMGT annotations. Three of the identified cytomegalovirus-associated TCR beta chains were confirmed in vitro to be specific for cytomegalovirus antigens. A further reported finding was that TCR beta sequences accurately predicted the HLA-A and HLA-B alleles for most subjects in the first cohort. Some IMGT-functional V segments, including TRBV6-2 and TRBV6-3, could not be told apart with the 87-base-pair reads, so those segments were excluded. According to the authors, the approach could potentially be generalized to other disease states and immunological phenotypes. Most TCR sequences were seen in very few donors, while some public TCRs were found in many individuals. This cohort had only TCR beta chains sequenced, and the lack of alpha or paired-chain data limited which features could be detected. Strong co-occurrence of HLA alleles, especially DR and DQ, made assigning TCR associations to individual alleles difficult. Linkage disequilibrium might explain the correlated functional status among segregating V segments, but an unknown experimental factor could not be ruled out. A later genetic analysis reported fewer N-insertions in productive TCRs among donors in an Asian-associated ancestry cluster than the roughly 620-donor mean. Immune exposure information for the cohort was limited to CMV serostatus. Because HLA typing was missing for some donors at each locus, association tests included only the typed subset. A later analysis found that most CMV-associated TCR beta chains appeared HLA-restricted, with HLA associations seemingly driven largely by CMV exposure. According to a later analysis, parvovirus B19, influenza, CMV and Epstein-Barr virus appeared linked to several top co-occurrence clusters. A later genetic analysis associated a missense DCLRE1C variant with V-gene and J-gene trimming of TCR beta chains, and an independent cohort replicated the association. A cluster of highly shared sequence variants was judged likely to represent a technical artifact of the sequencing pipeline. The classifier was reported to diagnose cytomegalovirus status with high specificity and sensitivity in both the original cohort and the validation cohort. Compared with equally common non-associated chains, HLA-associated TCR beta chains in a later analysis were more clonally expanded and had lower generation probabilities. A total of 150 or so TCR beta chains were listed by the study as associated with cytomegalovirus. Because counts were too low, some 17 rarely observed V segments, including chromosome 9 orphons, were left out of the earlier analysis of 587 of the donors.

The sequence was collected from a man aged 50-60 years in good health and CMV-seronegative. This sequence uses TRBV6-1 and TRBJ1-1; a tentative D call is TRBD1 (5 bases match). The sample was PBMCs. CDR3 protein: CASSEAPAGWDTEAFF. The DNA sequence follows: TGTGCCAGCAGTGAAGCGCCGGCAGGGTGGGACACTGAAGCTTTCTTT.